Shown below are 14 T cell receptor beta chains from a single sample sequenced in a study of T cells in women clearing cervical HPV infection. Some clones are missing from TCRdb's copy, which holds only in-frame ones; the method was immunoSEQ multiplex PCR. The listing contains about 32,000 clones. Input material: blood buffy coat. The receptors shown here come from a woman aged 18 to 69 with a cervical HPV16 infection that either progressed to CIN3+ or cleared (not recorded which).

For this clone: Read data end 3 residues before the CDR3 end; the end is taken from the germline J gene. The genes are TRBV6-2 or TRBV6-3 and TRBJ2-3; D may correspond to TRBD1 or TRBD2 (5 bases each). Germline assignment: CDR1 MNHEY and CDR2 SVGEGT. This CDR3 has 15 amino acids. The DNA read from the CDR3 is TGTGCCACCGTAGAGGGGTACAATTTCAATCAGCCG. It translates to CATVEGYNFNQP. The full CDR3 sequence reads CATVEGYNFNQPQYF.

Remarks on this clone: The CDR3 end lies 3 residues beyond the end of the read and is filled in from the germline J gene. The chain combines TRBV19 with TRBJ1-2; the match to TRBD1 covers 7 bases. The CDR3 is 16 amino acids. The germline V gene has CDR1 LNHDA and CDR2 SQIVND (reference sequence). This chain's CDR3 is CASSDLLGDRAYDYTF. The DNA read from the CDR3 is TGTGCCAGTAGTGATCTCTTGGGGGACAGAGCCTACGAC.

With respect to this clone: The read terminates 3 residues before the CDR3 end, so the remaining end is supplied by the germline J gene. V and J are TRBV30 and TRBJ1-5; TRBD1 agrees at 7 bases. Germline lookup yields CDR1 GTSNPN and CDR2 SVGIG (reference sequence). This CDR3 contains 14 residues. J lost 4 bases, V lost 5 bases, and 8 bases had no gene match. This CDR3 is CAWDHQGGNQPQHF. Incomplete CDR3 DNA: TGTGCCTGGGACCACCAGGGGGGTAATCAGCCC.

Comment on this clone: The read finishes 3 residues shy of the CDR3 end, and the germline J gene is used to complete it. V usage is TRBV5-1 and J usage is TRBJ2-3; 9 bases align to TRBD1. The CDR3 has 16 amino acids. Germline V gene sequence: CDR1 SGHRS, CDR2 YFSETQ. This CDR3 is CASSTGGQGVQETQYF. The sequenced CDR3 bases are TGCGCCAGCAGCACGGGGGGACAGGGTGTTCAAGAGACG. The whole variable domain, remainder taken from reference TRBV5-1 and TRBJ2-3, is KAGVTQTPRYLIKTRGQQVTLSCSPISGHRSVSWYQQTPGQGLQFLFEYFSETQRNKGNFPGRFSGRQFSNSRSEMNVSTLELGDSALYLCASSTGGQGVQETQYFGPGTRLTVL.

The CDR3 protein is CASRQGWNYGQYF. The sequenced CDR3 bases are TGTGCCAGCCGACAGGGATGGAACTATGGT. The genes are TRBV19 and TRBJ2-4; 7 nucleotides match TRBD1. The read is 3 residues too short to cover the CDR3 end, so that end is filled in from the germline J gene. Looked up from germline, CDR1 is LNHDA and CDR2 is SQIVND (reference sequence). This CDR3 region has 13 residues.

The CDR3 sequence is CASSLISGTSLTGELFF. The CDR3 DNA, read in part, is TGTGCCAGCAGTTTAATCTCCGGGACTAGCCTAACCGGGGAG. The gene calls are TRBV12-3 or TRBV12-4 and TRBJ2-2; 9 positions match TRBD2. The read comes to an end 3 residues before the CDR3 does, leaving the germline J gene to fill in the end. V lost 2 bases to trimming and J lost 5 bases; unmatched junction nucleotides: 9. The CDR3 extends over 17 amino acids.

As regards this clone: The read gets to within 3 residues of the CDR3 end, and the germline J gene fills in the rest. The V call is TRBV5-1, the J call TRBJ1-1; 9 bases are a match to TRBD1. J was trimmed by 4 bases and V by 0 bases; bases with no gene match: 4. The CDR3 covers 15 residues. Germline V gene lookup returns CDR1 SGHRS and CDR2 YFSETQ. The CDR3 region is CASSLGQGGSTEAFF. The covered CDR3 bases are TGCGCCAGCAGCTTGGGACAGGGGGGGAGCACTGAA.

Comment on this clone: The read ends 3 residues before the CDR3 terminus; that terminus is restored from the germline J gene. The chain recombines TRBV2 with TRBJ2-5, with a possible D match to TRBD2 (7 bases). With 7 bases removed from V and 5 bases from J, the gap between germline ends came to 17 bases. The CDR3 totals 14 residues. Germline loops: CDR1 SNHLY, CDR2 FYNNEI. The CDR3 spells CASTQGGGGETQYF. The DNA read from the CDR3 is TGTGCCAGCACCCAGGGAGGGGGGGGTGAGACC.

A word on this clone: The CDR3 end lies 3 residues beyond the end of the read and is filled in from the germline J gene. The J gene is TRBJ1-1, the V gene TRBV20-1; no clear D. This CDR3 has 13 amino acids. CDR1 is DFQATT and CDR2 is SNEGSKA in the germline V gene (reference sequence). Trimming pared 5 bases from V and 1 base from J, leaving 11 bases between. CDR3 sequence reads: CSAGGLRNTEAFF. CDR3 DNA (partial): TGCAGTGCTGGTGGACTGAGGAACACTGAA.

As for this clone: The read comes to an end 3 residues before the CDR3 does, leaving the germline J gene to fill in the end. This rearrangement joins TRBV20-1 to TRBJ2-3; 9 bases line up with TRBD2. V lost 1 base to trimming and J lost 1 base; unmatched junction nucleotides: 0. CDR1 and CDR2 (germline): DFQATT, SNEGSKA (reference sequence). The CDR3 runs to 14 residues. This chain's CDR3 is CSARASGGTDTQYF. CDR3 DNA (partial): TGCAGTGCTAGAGCTAGCGGGGGCACAGATACG.

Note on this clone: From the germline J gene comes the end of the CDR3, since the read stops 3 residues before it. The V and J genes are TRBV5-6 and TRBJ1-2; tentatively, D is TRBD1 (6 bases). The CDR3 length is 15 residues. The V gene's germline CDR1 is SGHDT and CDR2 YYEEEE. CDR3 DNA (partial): TGTGCCAGCAGCTTGGGGGACAACCCCTCCTACGAC. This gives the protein CASSLGDNPSYD. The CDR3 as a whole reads CASSLGDNPSYDYTF.

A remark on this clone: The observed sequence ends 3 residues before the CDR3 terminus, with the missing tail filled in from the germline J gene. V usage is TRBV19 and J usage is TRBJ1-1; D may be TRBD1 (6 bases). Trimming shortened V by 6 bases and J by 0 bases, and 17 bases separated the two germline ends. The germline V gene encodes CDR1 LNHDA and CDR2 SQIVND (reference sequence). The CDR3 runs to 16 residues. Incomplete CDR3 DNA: TGTGCCAGTAGGCTGAACAGGGACCGAATGAACACTGAA. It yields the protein CASRLNRDRMNTE. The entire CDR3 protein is CASRLNRDRMNTEAFF.

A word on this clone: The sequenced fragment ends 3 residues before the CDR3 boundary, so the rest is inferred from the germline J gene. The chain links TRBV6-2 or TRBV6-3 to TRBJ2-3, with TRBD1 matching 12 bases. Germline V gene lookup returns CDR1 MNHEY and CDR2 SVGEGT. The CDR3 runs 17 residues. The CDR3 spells CASSYGPGQGARQPQYF. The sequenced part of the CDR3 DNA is TGTGCCAGCAGTTATGGCCCGGGACAGGGGGCGCGACAGCCG.

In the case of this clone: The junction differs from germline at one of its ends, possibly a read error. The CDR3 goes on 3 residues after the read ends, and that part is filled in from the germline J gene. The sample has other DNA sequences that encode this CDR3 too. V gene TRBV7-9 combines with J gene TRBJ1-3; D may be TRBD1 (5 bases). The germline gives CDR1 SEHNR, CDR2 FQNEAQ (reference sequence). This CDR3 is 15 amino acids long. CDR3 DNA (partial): TGTGCCAGCAGCTTAGGTCAGGGCTCTGGAAACACA. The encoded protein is CASSLGQGSGNT. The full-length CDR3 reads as CASSLGQGSGNTIYF.